The present TCR beta chain was sequenced within a study of chronic HIV infection and antiretroviral therapy. This clonotype was detected a few times. This CDR3 spans 13 amino acids. V lost 3 bases and J 2 bases, leaving 7 bases between the germline ends. Germline CDR1 MDHEN, CDR2 SYDVKM. One entry per CDR3 protein, called by TCRdb with MiXCR from the 5' RACE reads. The table lists under 55,000 distinct CDR3 sequences, about a fifth of them singletons. The clonotype was recovered from an adult who had HIV and had not received antiretroviral therapy, or was an uninfected healthy control (not recorded which). The material sequenced was peripheral blood. J is TRBJ1-2 and V is TRBV28; no definite D call. The CDR3 DNA reads as TGTGCCAGCAGTTTGGCGGGAAACTATGGCTACACCTTC. The encoded protein is CASSLAGNYGYTF.